This T cell receptor (beta chain) was profiled in a study of blood T cell repertoires in COVID-19. Germline values: CDR1 SGDLS, CDR2 YYNGEE. V was cut by 4 bases and J by 10 bases, with 9 bases left in between. This CDR3 region has 12 residues. Only in-frame clones appear in the TCRdb table, and some are missing; sequencing was by immunoSEQ multiplex PCR. The sample includes about 170,000 clones, around nine tenths of them seen just once. The chain has TRBV9 and TRBJ1-6, with D possibly being TRBD1 (5 bases). The source of this sequence is a man in his 70s with acute or convalescent COVID-19. The sequencing input was peripheral blood. Here the CDR3 DNA reads TGTGCCAGCAGCACGACAGACTCACCCCTCCACTTT. Translated, it gives CASSTTDSPLHF.